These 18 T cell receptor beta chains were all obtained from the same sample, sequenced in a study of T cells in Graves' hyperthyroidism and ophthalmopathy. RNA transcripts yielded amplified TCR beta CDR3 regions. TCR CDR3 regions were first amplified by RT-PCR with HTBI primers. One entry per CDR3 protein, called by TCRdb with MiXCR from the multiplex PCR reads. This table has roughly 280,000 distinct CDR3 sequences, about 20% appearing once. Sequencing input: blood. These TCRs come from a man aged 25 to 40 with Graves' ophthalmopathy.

Here the CDR3 reads CASSLAVRGNTEAFF. CDR3 coding DNA: TGTGCCAGCAGCTTAGCGGTCAGGGGGAACACTGAAGCTTTCTTT. This sequence joins TRBV7-9 and TRBJ1-1, with D maybe TRBD1 (6 bases). This CDR3 contains 15 residues. V was clipped by 0 bases and J by 1 base, with 9 bases between them. Germline assignment: CDR1 SEHNR and CDR2 FQNEAQ (reference sequence).

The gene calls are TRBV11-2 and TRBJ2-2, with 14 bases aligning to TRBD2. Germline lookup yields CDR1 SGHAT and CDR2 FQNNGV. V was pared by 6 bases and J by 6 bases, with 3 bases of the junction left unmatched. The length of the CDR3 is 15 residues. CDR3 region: CASRSGLAGAGELFF. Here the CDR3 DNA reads TGTGCCAGCAGATCGGGACTAGCGGGAGCCGGGGAGCTGTTTTTT.

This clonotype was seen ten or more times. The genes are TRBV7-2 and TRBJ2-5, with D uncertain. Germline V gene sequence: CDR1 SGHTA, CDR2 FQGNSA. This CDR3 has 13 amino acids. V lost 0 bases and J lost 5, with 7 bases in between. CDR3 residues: CASSLAEFETQYF. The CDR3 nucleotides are TGTGCCAGCAGCTTAGCAGAGTTCGAGACCCAGTACTTC.

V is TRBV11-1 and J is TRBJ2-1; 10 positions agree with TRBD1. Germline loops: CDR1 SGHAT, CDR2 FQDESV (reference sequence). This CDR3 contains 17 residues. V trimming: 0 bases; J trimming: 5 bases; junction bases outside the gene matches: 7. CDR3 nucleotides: TGTGCCAGCAGCTTAGCGGCGGGGACAGGGGTAAACAATGAGCAGTTCTTC. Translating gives CASSLAAGTGVNNEQFF.

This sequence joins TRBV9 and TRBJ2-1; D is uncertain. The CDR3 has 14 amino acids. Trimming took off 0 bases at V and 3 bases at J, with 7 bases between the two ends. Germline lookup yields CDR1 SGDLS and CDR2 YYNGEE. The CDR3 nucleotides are TGTGCCAGCAGCGTAGCAAACAACTACAATGAGCAGTTCTTC. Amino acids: CASSVANNYNEQFF.

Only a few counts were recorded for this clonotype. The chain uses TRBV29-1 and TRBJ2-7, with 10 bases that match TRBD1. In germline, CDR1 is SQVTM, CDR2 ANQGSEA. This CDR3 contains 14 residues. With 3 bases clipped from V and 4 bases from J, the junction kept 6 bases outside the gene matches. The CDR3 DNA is TGCAGCGTTGAGGAACCGGGACAGGGGTACGAGCAGTACTTC. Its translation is CSVEEPGQGYEQYF.

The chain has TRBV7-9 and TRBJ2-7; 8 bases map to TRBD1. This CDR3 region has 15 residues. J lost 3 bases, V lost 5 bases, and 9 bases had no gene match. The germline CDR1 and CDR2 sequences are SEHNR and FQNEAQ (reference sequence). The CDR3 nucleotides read TGTGCCAGCAGCGGCCGGGACAGGAGCAACTACGAGCAGTACTTC. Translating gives CASSGRDRSNYEQYF.

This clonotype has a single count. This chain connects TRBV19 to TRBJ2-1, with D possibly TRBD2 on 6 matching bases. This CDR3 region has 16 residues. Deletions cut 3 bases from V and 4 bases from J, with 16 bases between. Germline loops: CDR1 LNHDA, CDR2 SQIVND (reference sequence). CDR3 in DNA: TGTGCCAGTAGTATTGGGTACGGGAGTGGGTACAATGAGCAGTTCTTC. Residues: CASSIGYGSGYNEQFF.

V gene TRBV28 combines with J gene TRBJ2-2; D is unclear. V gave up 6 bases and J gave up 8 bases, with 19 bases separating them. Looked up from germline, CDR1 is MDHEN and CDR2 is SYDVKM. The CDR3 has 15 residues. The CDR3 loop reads CASRAPALTPGELFF. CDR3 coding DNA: TGTGCCAGCAGGGCCCCAGCACTAACACCGGGGGAGCTGTTTTTT.

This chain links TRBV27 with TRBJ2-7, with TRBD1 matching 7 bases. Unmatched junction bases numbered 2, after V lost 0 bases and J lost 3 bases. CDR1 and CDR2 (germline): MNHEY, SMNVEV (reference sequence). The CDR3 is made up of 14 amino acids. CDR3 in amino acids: CASSLSGTVYEQYF. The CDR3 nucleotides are TGTGCCAGCAGTTTATCTGGGACAGTCTACGAGCAGTACTTC.

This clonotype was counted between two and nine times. Here the CDR3 DNA reads TGTGCCATCAGCCCGGGACTAGCGGGCTACAATGAGCAGTTCTTC. Residues: CAISPGLAGYNEQFF. J is TRBJ2-1 and V is TRBV10-3; TRBD2 matches at 12 bases. CDR3 length: 15 residues. Trimming cost V 6 bases and J 3 bases; bases outside gene matches: 3. Germline V gene sequence: CDR1 ENHRY, CDR2 SYGVKD.

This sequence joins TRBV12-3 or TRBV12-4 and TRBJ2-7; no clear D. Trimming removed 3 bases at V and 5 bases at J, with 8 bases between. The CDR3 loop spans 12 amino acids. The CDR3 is CASSFEVHEQYF. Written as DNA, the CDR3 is TGTGCCAGCAGTTTCGAAGTCCACGAGCAGTACTTC.

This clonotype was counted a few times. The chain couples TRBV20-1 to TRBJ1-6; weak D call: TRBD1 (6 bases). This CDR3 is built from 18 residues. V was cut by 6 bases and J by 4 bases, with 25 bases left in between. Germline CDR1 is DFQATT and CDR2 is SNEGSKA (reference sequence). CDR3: CSAPTGPFPSSYNSPLHF. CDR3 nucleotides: TGCAGTGCCCCGACAGGACCATTCCCGTCTTCATATAATTCACCCCTCCACTTT.

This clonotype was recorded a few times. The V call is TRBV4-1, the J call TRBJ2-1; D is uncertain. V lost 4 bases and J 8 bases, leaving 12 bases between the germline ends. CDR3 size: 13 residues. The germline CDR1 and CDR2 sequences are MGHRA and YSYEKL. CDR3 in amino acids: CASSPPSSDEQFF. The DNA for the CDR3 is TGCGCCAGCAGCCCCCCATCCTCGGATGAGCAGTTCTTC.

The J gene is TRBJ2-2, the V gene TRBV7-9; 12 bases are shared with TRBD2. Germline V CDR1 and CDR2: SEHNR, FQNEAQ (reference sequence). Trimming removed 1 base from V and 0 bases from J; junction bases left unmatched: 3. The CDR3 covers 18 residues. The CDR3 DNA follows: TGTGCCAGCAGCTTAGGGGGACTAGCGGGCTCGAACACCGGGGAGCTGTTTTTT. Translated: CASSLGGLAGSNTGELFF. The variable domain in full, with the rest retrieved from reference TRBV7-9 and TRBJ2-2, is DTGVSQNPRHKITKRGQNVTFRCDPISEHNRLYWYRQTLGQGPEFLTYFQNEAQLEKSRLLSDRFSAERPKGSFSTLEIQRTEQGDSAMYLCASSLGGLAGSNTGELFFGEGSRLTVL.

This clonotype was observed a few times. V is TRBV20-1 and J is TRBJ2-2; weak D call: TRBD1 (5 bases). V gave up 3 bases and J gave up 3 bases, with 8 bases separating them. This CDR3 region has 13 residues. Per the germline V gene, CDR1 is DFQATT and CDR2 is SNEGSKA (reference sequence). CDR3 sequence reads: CSARQGDTGELFF. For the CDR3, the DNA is TGCAGTGCTAGGCAGGGCGACACCGGGGAGCTGTTTTTT.

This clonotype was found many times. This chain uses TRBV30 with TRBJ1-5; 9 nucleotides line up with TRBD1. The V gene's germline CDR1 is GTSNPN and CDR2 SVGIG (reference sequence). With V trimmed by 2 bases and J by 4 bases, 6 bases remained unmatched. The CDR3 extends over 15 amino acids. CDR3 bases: TGTGCCTGGAGTCCGACGACAGGGGGTAATCAGCCCCAGCATTTT. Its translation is CAWSPTTGGNQPQHF.

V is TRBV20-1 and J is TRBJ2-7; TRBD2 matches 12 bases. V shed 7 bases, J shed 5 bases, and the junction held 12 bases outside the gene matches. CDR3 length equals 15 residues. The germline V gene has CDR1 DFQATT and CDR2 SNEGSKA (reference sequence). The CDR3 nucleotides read TGCAGTGTTCTTCCGACTAGCGGGAGTCGCAACGAGCAGTACTTC. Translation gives CSVLPTSGSRNEQYF.